Below are 32 T cell receptor beta chains sequenced from a single sample in a study of cytomegalovirus exposure and HLA in healthy donors. A multiplex PCR was run with 60 Vbeta primers and 13 Jbeta primers. Sequenced by immunoSEQ multiplex PCR; TCRdb stores in-frame clones only, minus some. This table holds about 88,000 clones. The material sequenced was PBMCs. Source of these receptors: a girl between 10 and 17 years old in good health and CMV-seropositive.

This chain links TRBV5-1 with TRBJ2-2; 8 nucleotides agree with TRBD1. CDR1 is SGHRS, CDR2 YFSETQ, per germline. The CDR3 sequence is 13 residues long. Losses at the gene ends were 3 bases for V and 5 bases for J; bases not matched to a gene: 0. The CDR3 DNA sequence: TGCGCCAGCAGCTGGACAGGGACCGGGGAGCTGTTTTTT. This gives the protein CASSWTGTGELFF. The entire variable domain, with the rest obtained from reference TRBV5-1 and TRBJ2-2, is as follows: KAGVTQTPRYLIKTRGQQVTLSCSPISGHRSVSWYQQTPGQGLQFLFEYFSETQRNKGNFPGRFSGRQFSNSRSEMNVSTLELGDSALYLCASSWTGTGELFFGEGSRLTVL.

The rearrangement uses TRBV7-9 and TRBJ2-5; TRBD1 matches 9 bases. With V trimmed by 5 bases and J by 5 bases, 6 bases remained unmatched. This CDR3 has 14 residues. Germline V gene lookup returns CDR1 SEHNR and CDR2 FQNEAQ (reference sequence). In DNA form, the CDR3 reads TGTGCCAGCAGCCAAACAGGGGGCGCGGAGACCCAGTACTTC. Amino acid sequence: CASSQTGGAETQYF.

The V call is TRBV5-6, the J call TRBJ2-7, with D possibly matching TRBD1 (6 bases). Deletions cut 1 base from V and 3 bases from J, with 11 bases between. This CDR3 region has 14 residues. From germline, CDR1 is SGHDT and CDR2 YYEEEE. The CDR3 loop reads CASSLTGSVYEQYF. Written as DNA, the CDR3 is TGTGCCAGCAGCTTGACAGGGTCGGTCTACGAGCAGTACTTC.

V is TRBV29-1 and J is TRBJ1-1; D not certain. The V gene lost 3 bases and the J gene lost 1 base, with 12 bases spanning the gap. CDR1 is SQVTM and CDR2 is ANQGSEA in the germline V gene. The CDR3 consists of 14 residues. The CDR3 bases are TGCAGCGTTGAGCCTTCTTCGGGGAACACTGAAGCTTTCTTT. This gives the protein CSVEPSSGNTEAFF.

The chain links TRBV5-5 to TRBJ1-5, with 7 bases lining up with TRBD1. The CDR3 runs to 15 residues. Losses at the gene ends were 3 bases for V and 6 bases for J; bases not matched to a gene: 9. Germline CDR1 is SGHKS and CDR2 is YYEKEE (reference sequence). The DNA for the CDR3 is TGTGCCAGCAGCTCCACAGCGACAGGGACTCAGCCCCAGCATTTT. This codes for CASSSTATGTQPQHF.

This chain joins TRBV7-2 and TRBJ1-5; weak D call: TRBD1 (6 bases). Per germline, CDR1 SGHTA and CDR2 FQGNSA. Trimming cost V 3 bases and J 7 bases, with 19 bases left between them. The CDR3 contains 16 residues. The CDR3 sequence is CASSFSRGGWEQPQHF. CDR3 DNA sequence: TGTGCCAGCAGCTTTTCCAGGGGAGGGTGGGAACAGCCCCAGCATTTT.

The chain has TRBV15 and TRBJ1-2; D call uncertain. The germline V gene encodes CDR1 LNHNV and CDR2 YYDKDF (reference sequence). The CDR3 extends over 16 amino acids. Trimming cost V 0 bases and J 4 bases, with 15 bases left between them. CDR3 sequence reads: CATSRDRLGSTYGYTF. In nucleotides, the CDR3 is TGTGCCACCAGCAGAGATCGGTTGGGGAGTACCTATGGCTACACCTTC. The full variable domain, its missing parts supplied by reference TRBV15 and TRBJ1-2, is DAMVIQNPRYQVTQFGKPVTLSCSQTLNHNVMYWYQQKSSQAPKLLFHYYDKDFNNEADTPDNFQSRRPNTSFCFLDIRSPGLGDTAMYLCATSRDRLGSTYGYTFGSGTRLTVV.

V is TRBV7-9 and J is TRBJ2-5; D not resolved. V was shortened by 5 bases and J by 1 base, with 11 bases between the two germline ends. Germline V CDR1 and CDR2: SEHNR, FQNEAQ (reference sequence). The CDR3 runs 14 residues. CDR3 sequence (DNA): TGTGCCAGCAGCCCTTGGGCCTTCCAAGAGACCCAGTACTTC. This gives the protein CASSPWAFQETQYF.

The chain joins TRBV7-9 to TRBJ2-5, with TRBD1 matching 8 bases. Germline CDR1 is SEHNR and CDR2 is FQNEAQ (reference sequence). The trim removed 5 bases at V and 1 base at J, leaving 6 bases unmatched. The CDR3 has 15 amino acids. CDR3 in amino acids: CASSLGTGIQETQYF. CDR3 sequence (DNA): TGTGCCAGCAGCCTCGGGACAGGAATCCAAGAGACCCAGTACTTC.

J is TRBJ1-5 and V is TRBV7-3; a weak D match, TRBD1 (6 bases). The CDR3 length is 13 residues. Trimming took off 1 base at V and 5 bases at J, with 6 bases between the two ends. CDR1 and CDR2 (germline): SGHTA, FQGTGA. CDR3 coding DNA: TGTGCCAGCAGCTTAAACAGGGATCAGCCCCAGCATTTT. Protein: CASSLNRDQPQHF.

This chain links TRBV10-3 with TRBJ1-6, with D maybe TRBD1 (6 bases). CDR1 is ENHRY, CDR2 SYGVKD, per germline. V was shortened by 9 bases and J by 8 bases, with 17 bases between the two germline ends. The CDR3 is made up of 14 amino acids. The CDR3 DNA sequence: TGTGCCATTAGGGGGGGGGTGTCGCATTCACCCCTCCACTTT. Translation: CAIRGGVSHSPLHF.

The rearrangement links TRBV18 to TRBJ2-7, with TRBD1 matching 10 bases. The CDR3 length is 17 residues. Germline-derived CDR1 and CDR2 are KGHSH and LQKENI. The V segment lost 3 bases and the J segment 2 bases; nucleotides outside the gene matches: 10. The CDR3 nucleotides read TGTGCCAGCTCACCGGGGCGACAGGGGGCGATTACCTACGAGCAGTACTTC. It is translated as CASSPGRQGAITYEQYF.

V is TRBV7-8 and J is TRBJ1-1; TRBD1 aligns across 7 bases. The V segment lost 1 base and the J segment 2 bases; nucleotides outside the gene matches: 4. The germline V gene encodes CDR1 SGHVS and CDR2 FQNEAQ. The CDR3 covers 15 residues. CDR3 bases: TGTGCCAGCAGCTTAGGACAGGGAGGTAACACTGAAGCTTTCTTT. As protein: CASSLGQGGNTEAFF.

This rearrangement joins TRBV29-1 to TRBJ2-7; TRBD2 agrees at 12 bases. This CDR3 has 14 residues. CDR1 is SQVTM, CDR2 ANQGSEA, per germline. V shed 6 bases, J shed 3 bases, and the junction held 6 bases outside the gene matches. The CDR3: CSVVLTSGGYEQYF. As DNA, the CDR3 is TGCAGCGTAGTTCTGACTAGCGGGGGCTACGAGCAGTACTTC.

The genes are TRBV9 and TRBJ2-5; D perhaps matches TRBD2 (5 bases). Trimming shortened V by 3 bases and J by 2 bases, and 14 bases separated the two germline ends. Per the germline V gene, CDR1 is SGDLS and CDR2 is YYNGEE. CDR3 length: 15 residues. As DNA, the CDR3 is TGTGCCAGCAGCGCCGAGGGCAGATCTCAAGAGACCCAGTACTTC. Amino acid sequence: CASSAEGRSQETQYF.

This chain joins TRBV14 and TRBJ1-2; no firm D call. The CDR3 totals 12 residues. Looked up from germline, CDR1 is SGHDN and CDR2 is FVKESK. V shed 5 bases and J shed 10 bases, with 14 bases lying between them. Here the CDR3 reads CASSYQRYSYTF. CDR3 bases: TGTGCCAGCAGCTATCAGCGCTATTCCTACACCTTC.

This chain links TRBV4-3 with TRBJ1-5, with 7 nucleotides matching TRBD1. The CDR3 contains 15 residues. The V gene end was trimmed by 0 bases and the J gene end by 9 bases; junction bases not matched to a gene: 8. Per germline, CDR1 LGHNA and CDR2 YSLEER. CDR3 nucleotides: TGCGCCAGCAGCCAAGATCTTGAGGGGGCGAGGCCCCAGCATTTT. Residues: CASSQDLEGARPQHF.

The V and J genes are TRBV28 and TRBJ1-2, with D maybe TRBD1 (5 bases). Germline V gene sequence: CDR1 MDHEN, CDR2 SYDVKM. There are 17 residues in the CDR3. The V and J ends lost 0 bases and 5 bases respectively, with 19 bases between them. The CDR3 DNA reads as TGTGCCAGCAGTTTATGGTTCAGGGATTGGGATCGTTATGGCTACACCTTC. The encoded protein is CASSLWFRDWDRYGYTF.

The chain recombines TRBV7-8 with TRBJ1-5, with D possibly TRBD1 on 6 matching bases. Per germline, CDR1 SGHVS and CDR2 FQNEAQ. Trimming shortened V by 0 bases and J by 8 bases, and 8 bases separated the two germline ends. This CDR3 region has 13 residues. The CDR3 reads CASSLAEGEPQHF. CDR3 DNA sequence: TGTGCCAGCAGCTTAGCCGAGGGGGAGCCCCAGCATTTT.

J is TRBJ1-2 and V is TRBV7-9; D is ambiguous. CDR1 and CDR2 (germline): SEHNR, FQNEAQ (reference sequence). The CDR3 has 16 residues. Trimming cost V 0 bases and J 4 bases, with 15 bases left between them. CDR3 sequence reads: CASSLARAEDLYGYTF. The CDR3 DNA reads as TGTGCCAGCAGCTTAGCGAGGGCGGAAGACCTCTATGGCTACACCTTC.

This chain joins TRBV5-6 and TRBJ2-7; no clear D. Trimming removed 1 base at V and 2 bases at J, with 10 bases between. The length of the CDR3 is 14 residues. Per germline, CDR1 SGHDT and CDR2 YYEEEE. As DNA, the CDR3 is TGTGCCAGCAGCTTGACCGGGTTCGCCTACGAGCAGTACGTC. This gives the protein CASSLTGFAYEQYV.

V and J are TRBV7-2 and TRBJ2-2, with TRBD1 matching over 12 bases. This CDR3 comprises 15 residues. Trimming at V came to 6 bases and at J to 6 bases, leaving 5 bases not matched to a gene. The germline V gene has CDR1 SGHTA and CDR2 FQGNSA. CDR3 protein: CASSLGQGASGELFF. The CDR3 DNA follows: TGTGCCAGCAGTTTGGGACAGGGGGCCTCCGGGGAGCTGTTTTTT. The whole variable domain, filled in from reference TRBV7-2 and TRBJ2-2, reads GAGVSQSPSNKVTEKGKDVELRCDPISGHTALYWYRQSLGQGLEFLIYFQGNSAPDKSGLPSDRFSAERTGGSVSTLTIQRTQQEDSAVYLCASSLGQGASGELFFGEGSRLTVL.

The chain recombines TRBV19 with TRBJ1-1, with 7 bases lining up with TRBD1. The CDR3 totals 15 residues. Germline V gene data show CDR1 as LNHDA and CDR2 as SQIVND (reference sequence). V shed 5 bases, J shed 0 bases, and the junction held 6 bases outside the gene matches. The CDR3 DNA reads as TGTGCCAGTAGTCCCCAGGGGGGAGTGAACACTGAAGCTTTCTTT. Translated, it gives CASSPQGGVNTEAFF.

The CDR3 DNA reads TGTGCCAGCTCACCGCAACAGGGATACAACGACAATGAGCAGTTCTTC. Its translation is CASSPQQGYNDNEQFF. V and J are TRBV18 and TRBJ2-1; a possible D gene is TRBD1 (6 bases). Trimming left V 3 bases short and J 5 bases short, with 17 bases between. Germline CDR1 and CDR2: KGHSH and LQKENI. The CDR3 has 16 amino acids. The complete variable domain, with remaining parts taken from reference TRBV18 and TRBJ2-1, reads NAGVMQNPRHLVRRRGQEARLRCSPMKGHSHVYWYRQLPEEGLKFMVYLQKENIIDESGMPKERFSAEFPKEGPSILRIQQVVRGDSAAYFCASSPQQGYNDNEQFFGPGTRLTVL.

This chain links TRBV2 with TRBJ2-5; 7 bases map to TRBD1. V was clipped by 6 bases and J by 1 base; unmatched bases: 8. This CDR3 comprises 15 residues. The V gene's germline CDR1 is SNHLY and CDR2 FYNNEI. CDR3: CASRPGTASQETQYF. CDR3 coding DNA: TGTGCCAGCAGGCCCGGGACAGCAAGCCAAGAGACCCAGTACTTC.

The chain recombines TRBV5-4 with TRBJ2-5; TRBD2 is a possible D gene (6 bases). The germline CDR1 and CDR2 sequences are SGHNT and YYREEE (reference sequence). This CDR3 contains 13 residues. Trimming removed 4 bases from V and 3 bases from J, with 10 bases in between. CDR3 residues: CASSRGIEETQYF. The CDR3 DNA sequence: TGTGCCAGCAGCCGCGGGATCGAAGAGACCCAGTACTTC.

The CDR3 region is CASSTWGQSQPQHF. In DNA form, the CDR3 reads TGTGCCAGCAGCACGTGGGGACAGTCTCAGCCCCAGCATTTT. This chain connects TRBV6-6 to TRBJ1-5; 7 bases line up with TRBD1. Germline V gives CDR1 MNHNY, CDR2 SVGAGI (reference sequence). V gave up 6 bases and J gave up 6 bases; unmatched junction bases: 8. The CDR3 loop spans 14 amino acids.

The chain couples TRBV4-1 to TRBJ1-5, with 9 bases aligning to TRBD1. The germline CDR1 and CDR2 sequences are MGHRA and YSYEKL. J gave up 8 bases and V 4 bases, and 9 bases lay outside the gene matches. CDR3 length: 15 residues. CDR3 coding DNA: TGCGCCAGCAGCCGCACGACAGGGGGAATTAAGCCCCAGCATTTT. It encodes CASSRTTGGIKPQHF.

The genes are TRBV5-4 and TRBJ2-5, with D perhaps TRBD2 (5 bases). The V end was cut by 7 bases, the J end by 2 bases, with 6 bases between. Germline assignment: CDR1 SGHNT and CDR2 YYREEE (reference sequence). The CDR3 length is 11 residues. This CDR3 reads CASGSQETQYF. The CDR3 region has the DNA TGTGCCAGCGGGAGTCAAGAGACCCAGTACTTC. The whole variable domain, remainder taken from reference TRBV5-4 and TRBJ2-5, is ETGVTQSPTHLIKTRGQQVTLRCSSQSGHNTVSWYQQALGQGPQFIFQYYREEENGRGNFPPRFSGLQFPNYSSELNVNALELDDSALYLCASGSQETQYFGPGTRLLVL.

The CDR3 loop reads CASSLAGPNYGYTF. Here the CDR3 DNA reads TGCGCCAGCAGCTTGGCAGGCCCTAACTATGGCTACACCTTC. The chain recombines TRBV5-1 with TRBJ1-2; no clear D. V was trimmed by 0 bases and J by 0 bases, leaving 6 bases between them. Germline CDR1 SGHRS, CDR2 YFSETQ. There are 14 residues in the CDR3.

This chain connects TRBV29-1 to TRBJ2-1; 7 nucleotides agree with TRBD1. The germline V gene encodes CDR1 SQVTM and CDR2 ANQGSEA. After removal of 5 bases from V and 5 bases from J, the junction contained 15 bases not matched to a gene. The CDR3 sequence is 16 residues long. The CDR3 here is CSVRIARQGADNEQFF. CDR3 nucleotide sequence: TGCAGCGTTCGGATCGCCCGACAGGGCGCCGACAATGAGCAGTTCTTC.

The chain uses TRBV9 and TRBJ1-2, with D hard to call. Germline assignment: CDR1 SGDLS and CDR2 YYNGEE. The V end was cut by 6 bases, the J end by 0 bases, with 6 bases between. The CDR3 consists of 12 residues. The CDR3 DNA reads TGTGCCAGCACTGGAGCTAACTATGGCTACACCTTC. Its protein product is CASTGANYGYTF.